This is a list of T cell receptor beta chains from one sample in a study of cytomegalovirus exposure and HLA in healthy donors. Generated by immunoSEQ multiplex PCR, the TCRdb table keeps only in-frame clones and is missing some. The sample table includes some 180,000 clones. The sample taken for sequencing was PBMCs. These receptors were taken from a man aged 30 to 39 in good health and CMV-seronegative. The CDR3 runs from the conserved cysteine through the conserved F or W. D genes are given only for firm matches.

>.|TRBV6-5|TRBJ1-6
CASSRLPYNSPLHF
TGTGCCAGCTCTAGACTGCCCTATAATTCACCCCTCCACTTT
>.|TRBV27|TRBJ2-2
CASLRGGELFF
TGTGCCAGCCTCAGGGGCGGGGAGCTGTTTTTT
>.|TRBV28|TRBJ2-1
CASSTTSSSYNEQFF
TGTGCCAGCAGTACGACTAGTAGCTCCTACAATGAGCAGTTCTTC
>TRBD1|TRBV10-1|TRBJ2-5
CAAPLGTGCGVGWVQETQYF
TGCGCCGCCCCGCTGGGGACAGGGTGTGGTGTGGGGTGGGTTCAAGAGACCCAGTACTTC
>TRBD1|TRBV5-1|TRBJ2-3
CASSHGQGMGDTQYF
TGCGCCAGCAGCCACGGACAGGGGATGGGGGATACGCAGTATTTT
>.|TRBV5-1|TRBJ2-5
CASSFAGNRETQYF
TGCGCCAGCAGCTTCGCAGGAAACAGAGAGACCCAGTACTTC
>TRBD1|TRBV2|TRBJ1-6
CASRRTGGDSPLHF
TGTGCCAGCAGGCGGACAGGTGGGGATTCACCCCTCCACTTT
>.|TRBV7-9|TRBJ2-7
CASSLWAGGSYEQYF
TGTGCCAGCAGCCTCTGGGCGGGTGGCTCCTACGAGCAGTACTTC
>TRBD1|TRBV4-1|TRBJ2-6
CASSQDRRQGAFPGANVLTF
TGCGCCAGCAGCCAAGATAGGCGGCAGGGGGCTTTCCCTGGGGCCAACGTCCTGACTTTC
>.|TRBV4-1|TRBJ2-2
CASSQDPRMNTGELFF
TGCGCCAGCAGCCAAGATCCCAGGATGAACACCGGGGAGCTGTTTTTT
>.|TRBV27|TRBJ2-1
CASSLLGTGGAQFF
TGTGCCAGCAGTTTATTGGGCACAGGGGGGGCACAGTTCTTC
>.|TRBV18|TRBJ2-7
CASSPPPPRETYEQYF
TGTGCCAGCTCACCACCGCCGCCTAGAGAGACCTACGAGCAGTACTTC
>.|TRBV6-5|TRBJ1-4
CASSYSRAANEKLFF
TGTGCCAGCAGTTACTCCAGGGCGGCAAATGAAAAACTGTTTTTT
>.|TRBV29-1|TRBJ2-3
CSVPGWTSTDTQYF
TGCAGCGTTCCCGGGTGGACTAGCACAGATACGCAGTATTTT
>TRBD1|TRBV7-9|TRBJ1-4
CASSSRGQPGQGGEKLFF
TGTGCCAGCAGCTCGAGGGGACAACCGGGACAGGGTGGCGAAAAACTGTTTTTT
>TRBD1|TRBV19|TRBJ2-7
CASSSRDRAYEQYF
TGTGCCAGTAGTTCCCGGGACAGGGCCTACGAGCAGTACTTC
>.|TRBV30|TRBJ1-3
CAWQSRDRGFGNTIYF
TGTGCCTGGCAAAGTAGAGACCGAGGTTTTGGAAACACCATATATTTT
>.|TRBV25-1|TRBJ2-1
CASSVYGLPYNEQFF
TGTGCCAGCAGTGTCTACGGACTGCCCTACAATGAGCAGTTCTTC
>TRBD2|TRBV29-1|TRBJ2-7
CSANLAGGPTYEQYF
TGCAGCGCCAACCTAGCGGGAGGGCCTACCTACGAGCAGTACTTC
>.|TRBV11-2|TRBJ1-5
CASSLVPGYSNQPQHF
TGTGCCAGCAGCTTAGTTCCGGGATATAGCAATCAGCCCCAGCATTTT
>TRBD1|TRBV7-7|TRBJ2-7
CASSPWTGSYEQYF
TGTGCCAGCAGCCCGTGGACAGGGTCCTACGAGCAGTACTTC
>TRBD1|TRBV29-1|TRBJ1-5
CSVGQGEDSQHF
TGCAGCGTTGGACAGGGGGAGGATTCTCAGCATTTT
>.|TRBV5-1|TRBJ2-2
CASSLAAGAGELFF
TGCGCCAGCAGCTTGGCGGCAGGGGCCGGGGAGCTGTTTTTT
>TRBD1|TRBV28|TRBJ2-2
CASSRGTGGGGELFF
TGTGCCAGCAGCCGCGGGACAGGGGGCGGCGGGGAGCTGTTTTTT
>.|TRBV27|TRBJ2-2
CARVRDMNTGELFF
TGTGCCAGAGTCCGGGACATGAACACCGGGGAGCTGTTTTTT
>TRBD2|TRBV9|TRBJ2-1
CASSVRVGGSGRVSYNEQFF
TGTGCCAGCAGCGTAAGAGTGGGGGGTAGCGGGAGGGTCTCCTACAATGAGCAGTTCTTC
>.|TRBV5-1|TRBJ1-2
CASSSFDSNYGYTF
TGCGCCAGCAGCTCATTCGACAGTAACTATGGCTACACCTTC
>.|TRBV10-1|TRBJ2-3
CASSESLAPLRTDTQYF
TGCGCCAGCAGTGAGTCTCTAGCGCCTCTTCGCACAGATACGCAGTATTTT
>TRBD2|TRBV27|TRBJ2-7
CASSSPWTSGHYEQYF
TGTGCCAGCAGTTCTCCCTGGACTAGCGGTCACTACGAGCAGTACTTC
>.|TRBV11-2|TRBJ1-3
CASSPGGIRFAGNTIYF
TGTGCCAGCAGCCCTGGAGGGATACGCTTCGCTGGAAACACCATATATTTT
>TRBD2|TRBV5-1|TRBJ2-3
CAGFTGLAPLPLRDTQYF
TGCGCCGGGTTCACGGGACTAGCGCCACTCCCACTGCGAGATACGCAGTATTTT
>TRBD1|TRBV6-1|TRBJ1-1
CASSERDRSEAFF
TGTGCCAGCAGTGAAAGGGACAGATCGGAAGCTTTCTTT
>.|TRBV29-1|TRBJ1-1
CSVPGPGRLNTEAFF
TGCAGCGTTCCAGGTCCAGGGCGGCTGAACACTGAAGCTTTCTTT
>TRBD1|TRBV7-6|TRBJ2-7
CASSSGTGSSYEQYF
TGTGCCAGCAGCTCCGGGACAGGGTCCTCCTACGAGCAGTACTTC
>TRBD2|TRBV7-9|TRBJ2-3
CASSSTSGGPTDTQYF
TGTGCCAGCAGCTCAACTAGCGGGGGGCCAACAGATACGCAGTATTTT
>TRBD1|TRBV14|TRBJ1-3
CASSQTGNTIYF
TGTGCCAGCAGCCAGACAGGGAACACCATATATTTT
>.|TRBV25-1|TRBJ1-2
CASSPAQGITNYGYTF
TGTGCCAGCAGTCCAGCCCAGGGTATCACTAACTATGGCTACACCTTC
>TRBD2|TRBV5-5|TRBJ2-3
CASSRGLESFSSTDTQYF
TGTGCCAGCAGCCGGGGACTAGAAAGTTTTTCTAGCACAGATACGCAGTATTTT
>.|TRBV27|TRBJ2-7
CASSFGAAVAYEQYF
TGTGCCAGCAGTTTTGGGGCAGCCGTAGCATACGAGCAGTACTTC
>.|TRBV7-3|TRBJ2-2
CASSFYSNTGELFF
TGTGCCAGCAGCTTCTATAGCAACACCGGGGAGCTGTTTTTT
>.|TRBV28|TRBJ2-5
CASSLSRAKTQYF
TGTGCCAGCAGTTTGAGCAGGGCTAAGACCCAGTACTTC
>.|TRBV15|TRBJ1-3
CATSRDKGVFGNTIYF
TGTGCCACCAGCAGAGATAAAGGGGTCTTTGGAAACACCATATATTTT
>.|TRBV11-2|TRBJ2-5
CASSFPYQTQYF
TGTGCCAGCAGCTTCCCCTACCAGACCCAGTACTTC
>.|TRBV11-3|TRBJ2-7
CASSAYGGEVSYEQYF
TGTGCCAGCAGCGCCTATGGAGGGGAAGTCTCCTACGAGCAGTACTTC
>TRBD2|TRBV5-1|TRBJ2-7
CASSWPIGAGESYEQYF
TGCGCCAGCAGCTGGCCCATCGGGGCGGGAGAGTCCTACGAGCAGTACTTC
>.|TRBV19|TRBJ2-5
CASSMDSQEETQYF
TGTGCCAGTAGTATGGACAGTCAAGAAGAGACCCAGTACTTC
>TRBD2|TRBV5-6|TRBJ2-7
CASSLAGTSGIYSSYEQYF
TGTGCCAGCAGCCTTGCCGGGACTAGCGGGATTTATAGCTCCTACGAGCAGTACTTC
>TRBD1|TRBV7-6|TRBJ1-1
CASSGTGGYTEAFF
TGTGCCAGCAGCGGCACAGGGGGCTACACTGAAGCTTTCTTT
>.|TRBV6-5|TRBJ2-1
CASSFTSGNEQFF
TGTGCCAGCAGTTTCACCTCAGGGAATGAGCAGTTCTTC
>.|TRBV18|TRBJ1-1
CASSPPSVTEAFF
TGTGCCAGCTCACCTCCGAGTGTCACTGAAGCTTTCTTT
>.|TRBV7-9|TRBJ2-1
CASSLTVYEQFF
TGTGCCAGCAGCCTAACCGTATATGAGCAGTTCTTC
>.|TRBV19|TRBJ2-7
CASSIHRTELEQYF
TGTGCCAGTAGTATCCATCGGACAGAGCTCGAGCAGTACTTC
>TRBD2|TRBV2|TRBJ2-2
CASSTGTSGIFGELFF
TGTGCCAGCAGTACCGGGACTAGCGGGATTTTCGGGGAGCTGTTTTTT
>TRBD1|TRBV11-1|TRBJ2-7
CASSLVQGRSYEQYF
TGTGCCAGCAGCTTAGTACAGGGGCGGTCCTACGAGCAGTACTTC
>.|TRBV19|TRBJ1-1
CASSINPGLNTEAFF
TGTGCCAGTAGTATTAACCCCGGGTTAAACACTGAAGCTTTCTTT
>.|TRBV19|TRBJ1-1
CASSRVRESTEAFF
TGTGCCAGTAGTAGGGTCAGGGAAAGCACTGAAGCTTTCTTT